Below, 11 T cell receptor beta chains from the same sample are listed, as sequenced in a study of blood T cell repertoires in COVID-19. Measured with immunoSEQ multiplex PCR; TCRdb has only the in-frame clones, and not every one. The sample includes about 220,000 clones, 82% seen only once; the top ten take about 5%. The sample taken for sequencing was peripheral blood. Receptor source: a woman aged 70 to 79 with COVID-19, enrolled during active disease.

About this clone: One end of the junction is discordant with germline, which a read error may explain. The chain carries TRBV11-2 and TRBJ1-5, with D unclear. This CDR3 comprises 15 residues. CDR1 is SGHAT, CDR2 FQNNGV, per germline. The CDR3 protein is CASSLNMGSSQPQHF. The CDR3, as DNA: TGTGCCAGCAGCTTAAATATGGGGAGCAGTCAGCCCCAGCATTTT. The full variable domain, completed using reference TRBV11-2 and TRBJ1-5, is EAGVAQSPRYKIIEKRQSVAFWCNPISGHATLYWYQQILGQGPKLLIQFQNNGVVDDSQLPKDRFSAERLKGVDSTLKIQPAKLEDSAVYLCASSLNMGSSQPQHFGDGTRLSIL.

This clone was seen a single time. The V gene is TRBV7-8, the J gene TRBJ2-2; 11 bases are shared with TRBD2. Trimming at V came to 3 bases and at J to 4 bases, leaving 4 bases not matched to a gene. CDR3 length equals 16 residues. CDR1 is SGHVS and CDR2 is FQNEAQ in the germline V gene. CDR3 amino acids: CASSLVTSGITGELFF. DNA for the CDR3: TGTGCCAGCAGCTTGGTGACTAGCGGGATCACCGGGGAGCTGTTTTTT.

This clone has only one observation. This chain links TRBV24-1 with TRBJ2-1, with 8 bases that match TRBD1. This CDR3 region has 15 residues. CDR1 and CDR2 (germline): KGHDR, SFDVKD. Trimming took 7 bases from V and 3 from J; bases not matched to a gene: 7. This chain's CDR3 is CATRKGQDHYNEQFF. DNA of the CDR3: TGTGCCACCAGGAAGGGACAGGACCACTACAATGAGCAGTTCTTC.

CDR3 region: CAWSGGTGSNQPQHF. CDR3 coding DNA: TGTGCCTGGAGTGGAGGGACAGGGAGCAATCAGCCCCAGCATTTT. The chain joins TRBV30 to TRBJ1-5; 9 nucleotides line up with TRBD1. Germline V gene data show CDR1 as GTSNPN and CDR2 as SVGIG (reference sequence). The CDR3 length is 15 residues. V shed 1 base, J shed 1 base, and the junction held 2 bases outside the gene matches.

The chain carries TRBV18 and TRBJ1-3; D possibly corresponds to TRBD1 (5 bases). This CDR3 has 15 residues. Germline assignment: CDR1 KGHSH and CDR2 LQKENI. Trimming cost V 3 bases and J 3 bases, with 12 bases left between them. CDR3 protein: CASSPLGTLGNTIYF. CDR3 coding DNA: TGTGCCAGCTCACCGCTCGGGACTCTTGGAAACACCATATATTTT.

V is TRBV7-2 and J is TRBJ2-3, with 8 bases aligning to TRBD2. This CDR3 is 17 amino acids long. Trimming cost V 3 bases and J 0 bases; bases outside gene matches: 8. Per germline, CDR1 SGHTA and CDR2 FQGNSA. For the CDR3, the DNA is TGTGCCAGCAGCTTGTCCCTTGCTAGCGGGAGCACAGATACGCAGTATTTT. Its protein is CASSLSLASGSTDTQYF.

V usage is TRBV2 and J usage is TRBJ2-1; no firm D call. Per germline, CDR1 SNHLY and CDR2 FYNNEI. Trimming shortened V by 0 bases and J by 4 bases, and 10 bases separated the two germline ends. The CDR3 covers 15 residues. CDR3 protein: CASSEAETAYNEQFF. The DNA of the CDR3 is TGTGCCAGCAGTGAAGCTGAGACTGCATACAATGAGCAGTTCTTC.

The chain uses TRBV7-2 and TRBJ1-4; TRBD1 aligns across 9 bases. The CDR3 runs 14 residues. V lost 5 bases and J lost 11; bases outside the gene matches: 9. The V gene's germline CDR1 is SGHTA and CDR2 FQGNSA. The CDR3 loop is CASSPEQGAEKLFF. For the CDR3, the DNA is TGTGCCAGCAGCCCTGAACAGGGGGCAGAGAAACTGTTTTTT.

The genes are TRBV28 and TRBJ1-5, with D unresolved. V lost 7 bases and J 2 bases, leaving 12 bases between the germline ends. The CDR3 spans 14 residues. The germline V gene has CDR1 MDHEN and CDR2 SYDVKM. The CDR3 spells CASTLEVRNQPQHF. The CDR3, as DNA: TGTGCCAGCACCCTGGAGGTACGCAATCAGCCCCAGCATTTT.

This clone showed up just once. V gene TRBV6-5 combines with J gene TRBJ1-5, with D possibly TRBD1 on 6 matching bases. This CDR3 comprises 14 residues. V was shortened by 9 bases and J by 0 bases, with 12 bases between the two germline ends. Germline CDR1 reads MNHEY; CDR2 reads SVGAGI. Written as DNA, the CDR3 is TGTGCCAGTGGGGGCTTCAATAGCAATCAGCCCCAGCATTTT. As protein: CASGGFNSNQPQHF.

This chain uses TRBV5-1 with TRBJ2-3; 7 bases agree with TRBD1. This CDR3 is built from 16 residues. CDR1 and CDR2 (germline): SGHRS, YFSETQ. Germline trimming cut 0 bases from V and 3 bases from J; bases unmatched to any gene: 7. The CDR3 DNA follows: TGCGCCAGCAGCTTGGTTAGGGGGCAGGGTACAGATACGCAGTATTTT. This encodes CASSLVRGQGTDTQYF.